This T cell receptor beta chain was captured in a study of T cell repertoires in cytomegalovirus infection. This CDR3 comprises 16 residues. CDR1 is SGHDN, CDR2 FVKESK, per germline. Trimming took 0 bases from V and 7 from J; bases not matched to a gene: 7. This clonotype was found a few times. Its antigen is unknown. Whole-study results and caveats: Cumulative frequency (of public TCR beta family members) identified carriers of CMV plus the relevant HLA.

MiXCR, run by TCRdb on the reads, gives a single entry per CDR3 protein. Here the sample spans around 770,000 distinct CDR3 sequences, 25% to 30% being singletons. The specimen was cultured CD8+ T cells from PBMCs, collected from culture after CMV antigen stimulation. This TCR came from a human donor in good health (CMV status not recorded). Some clones in this sample may be carry-over from other donors' samples. The rearrangement uses TRBV14 and TRBJ2-1, with 9 bases identical to TRBD2. The CDR3 bases are TGTGCCAGCAGCCAAGACCGGGGCGGGGGGGCGAATGAGCAGTTCTTC. Its protein is CASSQDRGGGANEQFF.